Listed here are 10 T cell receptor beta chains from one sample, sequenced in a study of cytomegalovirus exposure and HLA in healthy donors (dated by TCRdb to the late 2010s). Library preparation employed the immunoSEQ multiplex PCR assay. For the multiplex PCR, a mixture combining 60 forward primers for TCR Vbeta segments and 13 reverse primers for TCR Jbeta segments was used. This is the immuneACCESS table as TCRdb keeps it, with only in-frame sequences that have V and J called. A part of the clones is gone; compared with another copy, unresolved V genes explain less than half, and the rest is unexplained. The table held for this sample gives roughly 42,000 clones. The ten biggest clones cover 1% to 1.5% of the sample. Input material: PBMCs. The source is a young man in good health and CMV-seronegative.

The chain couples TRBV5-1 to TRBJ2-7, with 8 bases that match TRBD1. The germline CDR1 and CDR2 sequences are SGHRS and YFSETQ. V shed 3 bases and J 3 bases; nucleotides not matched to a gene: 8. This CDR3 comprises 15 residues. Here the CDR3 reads CASSSTQGGLYEQYF. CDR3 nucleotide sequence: TGCGCCAGCAGCTCCACACAGGGGGGTCTCTACGAGCAGTACTTC.

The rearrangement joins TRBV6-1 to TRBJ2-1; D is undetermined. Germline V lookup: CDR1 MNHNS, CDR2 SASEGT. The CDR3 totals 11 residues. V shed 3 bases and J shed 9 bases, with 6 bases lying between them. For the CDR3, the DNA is TGTGCCAGCAGTGAGCCTACTGAGCAGTTCTTC. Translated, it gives CASSEPTEQFF.

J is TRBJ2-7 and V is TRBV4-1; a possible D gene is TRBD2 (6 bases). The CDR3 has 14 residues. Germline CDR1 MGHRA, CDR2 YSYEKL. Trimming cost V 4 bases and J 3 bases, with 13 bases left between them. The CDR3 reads CASSPGLGGYEQYF. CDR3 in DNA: TGCGCCAGCAGCCCAGGACTGGGGGGCTACGAGCAGTACTTC.

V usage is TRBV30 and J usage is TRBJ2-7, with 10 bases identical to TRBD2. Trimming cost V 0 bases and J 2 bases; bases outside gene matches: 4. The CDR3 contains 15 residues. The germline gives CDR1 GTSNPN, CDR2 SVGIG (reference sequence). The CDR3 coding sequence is TGTGCCTGGAGTGTACAAGCGGGAGGGCCCTACGAGCAGTACTTC. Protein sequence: CAWSVQAGGPYEQYF.

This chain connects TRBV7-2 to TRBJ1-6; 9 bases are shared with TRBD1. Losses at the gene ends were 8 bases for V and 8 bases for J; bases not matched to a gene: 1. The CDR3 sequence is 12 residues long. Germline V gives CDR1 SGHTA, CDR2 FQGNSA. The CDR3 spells CASGTGYSPLHF. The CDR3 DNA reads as TGTGCCAGCGGGACAGGGTATTCACCCCTCCACTTT.

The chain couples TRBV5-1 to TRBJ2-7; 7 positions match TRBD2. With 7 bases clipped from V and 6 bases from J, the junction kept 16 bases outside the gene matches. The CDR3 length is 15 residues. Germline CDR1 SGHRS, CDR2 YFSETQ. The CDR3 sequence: CASGPPAAGAGEQYF. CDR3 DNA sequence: TGCGCCAGCGGCCCCCCAGCGGCGGGAGCAGGCGAGCAGTACTTC.

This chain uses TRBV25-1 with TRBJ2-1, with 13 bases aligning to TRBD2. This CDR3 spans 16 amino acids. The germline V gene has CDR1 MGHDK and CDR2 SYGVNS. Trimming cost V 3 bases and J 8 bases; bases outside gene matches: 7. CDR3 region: CASSEHTSGGAHEQFF. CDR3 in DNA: TGTGCCAGCAGTGAGCATACTAGCGGGGGGGCGCATGAGCAGTTCTTC.

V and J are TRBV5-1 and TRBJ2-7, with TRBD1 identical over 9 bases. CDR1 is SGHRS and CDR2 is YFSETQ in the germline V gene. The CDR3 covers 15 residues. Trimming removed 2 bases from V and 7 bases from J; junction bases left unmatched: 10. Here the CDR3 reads CASSFGDRESGEQYF. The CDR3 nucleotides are TGCGCCAGCAGCTTTGGGGACAGGGAATCGGGGGAGCAGTACTTC.

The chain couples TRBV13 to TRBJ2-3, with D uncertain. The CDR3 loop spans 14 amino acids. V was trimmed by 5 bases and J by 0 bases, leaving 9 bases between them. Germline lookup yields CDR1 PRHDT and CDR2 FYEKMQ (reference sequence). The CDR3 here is CASSPRPSTDTQYF. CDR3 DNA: TGTGCCAGCAGCCCCAGGCCTAGCACAGATACGCAGTATTTT.

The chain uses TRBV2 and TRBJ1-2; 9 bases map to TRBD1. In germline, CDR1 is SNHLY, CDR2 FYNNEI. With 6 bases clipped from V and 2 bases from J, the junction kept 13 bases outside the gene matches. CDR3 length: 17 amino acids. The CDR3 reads CASRDRGGQRSNYGYTF. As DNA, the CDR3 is TGTGCCAGCAGGGACAGGGGAGGTCAACGGTCCAACTATGGCTACACCTTC.